This TCR beta chain appears in the sequencing data of a study of CD8+CD57+ T cells in acquired aplastic anemia. About the study: Sorted CD4+ and CD8+ cells gave a mean 3.2 ug DNA, range roughly 0.19 to 27.4 ug.

Template material for TCR beta VDJ and CDR3 profiling consisted of genomic DNA. One entry per CDR3 protein results from TCRdb running MiXCR on the reads. In the table there are about 160,000 distinct CDR3 sequences, 40% to 60% of which are singletons. The CDR3 has 17 amino acids. Losses at the gene ends were 4 bases for V and 0 bases for J; bases not matched to a gene: 7. The germline V gene encodes CDR1 SGHDN and CDR2 FVKESK. This clonotype was picked up many times. CD8+CD57+ cell expansion, shown by flow cytometry, had occurred in the patients selected for sequencing. The sequenced sample was sorted CD4+, CD8+, or CD8+CD57+ T cells (not recorded which) from PBMCs. The J gene is TRBJ1-3, the V gene TRBV14; 9 bases match TRBD1. The sequence derives from a human donor with aplastic anemia. DNA of the CDR3: TGTGCCAGCAGCCTTCCGGGACAGGGTATCTCTGGAAACACCATATATTTT. Its translation: CASSLPGQGISGNTIYF.